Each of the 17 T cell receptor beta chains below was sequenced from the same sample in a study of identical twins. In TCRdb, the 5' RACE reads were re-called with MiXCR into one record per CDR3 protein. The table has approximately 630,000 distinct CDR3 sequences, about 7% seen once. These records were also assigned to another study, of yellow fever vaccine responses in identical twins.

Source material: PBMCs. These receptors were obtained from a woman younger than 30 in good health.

The DNA for the CDR3 is TGTGCCAGCAGCCCATACCACCCCGGGACTAGCGGGACAAGCTCCTACAATGAGCAGTTCTTC. Its protein product is CASSPYHPGTSGTSSYNEQFF. The V call is TRBV3-1, the J call TRBJ2-1, with TRBD2 identical over 13 bases. V was pared by 4 bases and J by 0 bases, with 15 bases of the junction left unmatched. Germline V gene lookup returns CDR1 LGHDT and CDR2 YNNKEL (reference sequence). CDR3 length: 21 amino acids.

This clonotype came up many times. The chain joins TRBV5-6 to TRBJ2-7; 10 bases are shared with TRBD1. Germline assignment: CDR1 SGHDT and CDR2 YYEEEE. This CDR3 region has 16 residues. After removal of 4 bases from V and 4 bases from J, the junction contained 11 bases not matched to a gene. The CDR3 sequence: CASSLRLTGGYYEQYF. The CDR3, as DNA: TGTGCCAGCAGCCTCCGACTGACAGGGGGCTATTACGAGCAGTACTTC.

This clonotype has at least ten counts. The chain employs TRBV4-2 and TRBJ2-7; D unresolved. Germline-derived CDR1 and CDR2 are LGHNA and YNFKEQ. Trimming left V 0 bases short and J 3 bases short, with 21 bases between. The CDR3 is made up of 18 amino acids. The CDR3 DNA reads TGTGCCAGCAGCCAAGATGTGCCGGGTCCCCACTTAAACTACGAGCAGTACTTC. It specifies CASSQDVPGPHLNYEQYF.

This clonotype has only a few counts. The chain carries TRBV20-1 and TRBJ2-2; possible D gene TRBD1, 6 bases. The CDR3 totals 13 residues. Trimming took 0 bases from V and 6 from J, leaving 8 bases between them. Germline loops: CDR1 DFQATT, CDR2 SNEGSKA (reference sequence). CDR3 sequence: CSAREQGPGELFF. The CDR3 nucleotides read TGCAGTGCTAGAGAACAGGGCCCCGGGGAGCTGTTTTTT.

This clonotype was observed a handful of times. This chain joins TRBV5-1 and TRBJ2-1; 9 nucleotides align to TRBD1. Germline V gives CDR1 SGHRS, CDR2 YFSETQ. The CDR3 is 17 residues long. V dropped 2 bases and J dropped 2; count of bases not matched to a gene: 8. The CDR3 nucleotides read TGCGCCAGCAGCTTAGGTTACAGGGGGCCAACCTACAATGAGCAGTTCTTC. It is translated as CASSLGYRGPTYNEQFF.

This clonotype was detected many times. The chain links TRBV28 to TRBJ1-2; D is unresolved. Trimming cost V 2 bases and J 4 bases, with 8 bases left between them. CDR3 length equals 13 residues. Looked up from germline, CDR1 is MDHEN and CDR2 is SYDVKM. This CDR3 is CASSLTVPYGYTF. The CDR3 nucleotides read TGTGCCAGCAGTTTAACGGTTCCCTATGGCTACACCTTC.

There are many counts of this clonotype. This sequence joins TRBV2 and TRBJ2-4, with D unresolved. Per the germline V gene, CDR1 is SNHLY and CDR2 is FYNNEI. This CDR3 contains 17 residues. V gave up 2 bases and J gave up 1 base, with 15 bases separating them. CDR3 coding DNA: TGTGCCAGCAGTGAAAGTCTCTGGACCGCCGCCAAAAACATTCAGTACTTC. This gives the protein CASSESLWTAAKNIQYF.

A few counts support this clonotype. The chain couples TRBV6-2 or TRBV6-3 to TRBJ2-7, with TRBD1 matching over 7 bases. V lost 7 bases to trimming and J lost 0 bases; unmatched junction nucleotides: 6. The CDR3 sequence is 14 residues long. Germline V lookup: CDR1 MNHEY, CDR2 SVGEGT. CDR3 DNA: TGTGCCAGCAAAAAGACAGGGAGCTCCTACGAGCAGTACGTC. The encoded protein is CASKKTGSSYEQYV.

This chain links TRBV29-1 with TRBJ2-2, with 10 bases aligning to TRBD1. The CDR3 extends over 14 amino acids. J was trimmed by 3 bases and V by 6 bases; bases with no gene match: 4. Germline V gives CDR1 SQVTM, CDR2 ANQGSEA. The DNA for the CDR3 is TGCAGCGTCCGACAGGGGGCGTACACCGGGGAGCTGTTTTTT. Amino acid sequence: CSVRQGAYTGELFF.

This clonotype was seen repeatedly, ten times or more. CDR3 region: CASSYSTTLIFEQFF. The CDR3 DNA follows: TGTGCCAGCAGTTACTCCACGACCCTCATATTTGAGCAGTTCTTC. The chain employs TRBV6-5 and TRBJ2-1; D unclear. Germline CDR1 is MNHEY and CDR2 is SVGAGI. CDR3 size: 15 residues. Deletions cut 0 bases from V and 9 bases from J, with 15 bases between.

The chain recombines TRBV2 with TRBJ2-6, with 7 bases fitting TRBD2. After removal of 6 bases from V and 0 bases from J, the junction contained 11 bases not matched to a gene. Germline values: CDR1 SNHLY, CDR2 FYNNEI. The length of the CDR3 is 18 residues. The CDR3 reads CASSAGEGYNSGANVLTF. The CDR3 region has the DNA TGTGCCAGCAGCGCCGGGGAGGGGTATAACTCTGGGGCCAACGTCCTGACTTTC. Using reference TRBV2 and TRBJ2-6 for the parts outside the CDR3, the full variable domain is EPEVTQTPSHQVTQMGQEVILRCVPISNHLYFYWYRQILGQKVEFLVSFYNNEISEKSEIFDDQFSVERPDGSNFTLKIRSTKLEDSAMYFCASSAGEGYNSGANVLTFGAGSRLTVL.

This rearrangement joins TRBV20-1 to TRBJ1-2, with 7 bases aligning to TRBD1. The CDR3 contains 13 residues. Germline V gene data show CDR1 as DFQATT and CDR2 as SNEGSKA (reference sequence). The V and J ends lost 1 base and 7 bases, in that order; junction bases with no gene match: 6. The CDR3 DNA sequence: TGCAGTGCTAGAGCCGGGACAGCGTCTGGCTACACCTTC. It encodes CSARAGTASGYTF.

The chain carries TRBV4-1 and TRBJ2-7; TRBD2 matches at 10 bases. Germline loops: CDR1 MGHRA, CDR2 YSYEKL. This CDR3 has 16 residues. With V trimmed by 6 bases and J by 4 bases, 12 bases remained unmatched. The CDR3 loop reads CASSWAAGLADYEQYF. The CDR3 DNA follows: TGCGCCAGCAGTTGGGCGGCCGGACTAGCGGATTACGAGCAGTACTTC.

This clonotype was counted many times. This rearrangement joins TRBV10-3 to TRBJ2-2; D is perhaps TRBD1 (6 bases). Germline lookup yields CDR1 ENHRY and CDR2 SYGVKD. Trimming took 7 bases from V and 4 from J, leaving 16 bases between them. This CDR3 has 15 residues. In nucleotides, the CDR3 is TGTGCCATCATGGGCGCTACAGGGTTCACCGGGGAGCTGTTTTTT. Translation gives CAIMGATGFTGELFF.

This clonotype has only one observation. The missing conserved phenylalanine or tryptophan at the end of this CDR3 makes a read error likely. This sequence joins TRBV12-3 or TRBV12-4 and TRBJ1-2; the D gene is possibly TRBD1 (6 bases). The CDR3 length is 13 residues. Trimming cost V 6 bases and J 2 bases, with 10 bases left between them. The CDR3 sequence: CASSATGNYGYTL. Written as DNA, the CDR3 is TGTGCCAGCAGCGCCACAGGGAACTATGGCTACACCCTC.

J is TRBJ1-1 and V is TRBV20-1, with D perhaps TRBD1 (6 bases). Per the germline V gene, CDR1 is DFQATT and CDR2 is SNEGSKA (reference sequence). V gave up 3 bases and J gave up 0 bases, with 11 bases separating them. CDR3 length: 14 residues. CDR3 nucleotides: TGCAGTGCTAGCCCGGACAGCTTGAACACTGAAGCTTTCTTT. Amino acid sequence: CSASPDSLNTEAFF.

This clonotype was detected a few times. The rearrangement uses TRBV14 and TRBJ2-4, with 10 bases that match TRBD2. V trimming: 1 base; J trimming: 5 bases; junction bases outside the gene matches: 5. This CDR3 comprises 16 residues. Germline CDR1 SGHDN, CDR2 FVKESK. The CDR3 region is CASSQGLSGRENIQYF. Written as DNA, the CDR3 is TGTGCCAGCAGCCAAGGCTTAAGCGGGAGGGAAAACATTCAGTACTTC.